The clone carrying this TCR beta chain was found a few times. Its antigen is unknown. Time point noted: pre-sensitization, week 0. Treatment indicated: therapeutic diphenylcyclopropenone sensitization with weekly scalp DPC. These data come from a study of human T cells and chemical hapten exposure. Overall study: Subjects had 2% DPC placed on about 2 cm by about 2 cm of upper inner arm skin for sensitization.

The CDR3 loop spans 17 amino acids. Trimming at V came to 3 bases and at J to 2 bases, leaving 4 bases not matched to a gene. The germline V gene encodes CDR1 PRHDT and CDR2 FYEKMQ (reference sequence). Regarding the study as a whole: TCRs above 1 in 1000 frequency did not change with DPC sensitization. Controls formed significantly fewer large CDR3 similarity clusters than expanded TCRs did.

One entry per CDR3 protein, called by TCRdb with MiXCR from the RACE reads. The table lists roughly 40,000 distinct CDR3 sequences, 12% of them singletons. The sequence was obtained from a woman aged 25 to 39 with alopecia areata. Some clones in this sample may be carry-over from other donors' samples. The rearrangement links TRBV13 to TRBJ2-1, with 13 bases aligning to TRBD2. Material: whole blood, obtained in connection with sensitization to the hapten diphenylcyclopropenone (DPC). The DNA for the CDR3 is TGTGCCAGCAGCTTCCTGGGGACTAGCGGGACCTACAATGAGCAGTTCTTC. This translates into CASSFLGTSGTYNEQFF.